This entry describes one T cell receptor (beta chain). This sample stems from a study of blood T cell repertoires in COVID-19. The data were produced by immunoSEQ multiplex PCR, yet TCRdb's version contains in-frame clones alone and is incomplete. The repertoire consists of around 250,000 clones, with roughly nine tenths occurring once and the leading ten covering 1.2%. V dropped 3 bases and J dropped 0 bases, with 17 bases sitting between them. There are 16 residues in the CDR3. Germline V gene data show CDR1 as DFQATT and CDR2 as SNEGSKA (reference sequence). The sample taken for sequencing was PBMCs or T cells enriched from blood (not recorded which). This sequence originates from a human donor in a cohort exposed to, infected with or recovered from COVID-19 (not recorded which). The donor label of this sample is uncertain. This rearrangement joins TRBV20-1 to TRBJ1-1; unclear D gene. The CDR3 loop reads CSASRISNLMNTEAFF. For the CDR3, the DNA is TGCAGTGCTAGTCGTATTTCTAACTTAATGAACACTGAAGCTTTCTTT.